This T cell receptor beta chain was retrieved from a study of shared clonotypes between healthy human individuals. The CDR3 spans 11 residues. The germline gives CDR1 SGHAT, CDR2 FQNNGV. The V gene lost 5 bases and the J gene lost 5 bases, with 4 bases spanning the gap. TCRdb's copy holds only in-frame clones and misses some; the assay was immunoSEQ multiplex PCR. The data show roughly 2.1 million clones, approximately 94% seen once. As defined, naive CD8 cells were CD45RO-negative and positively selected for CCR7, with terminally differentiated effector memory CD45RA+ cells excluded. Sequenced sample: naive CD8+ T cells from PBMCs. The source is a man between 18 and 35 years old in good health. Some clones in this sample may be carry-over from other donors' samples. The chain employs TRBV11-2 and TRBJ2-1; D gene unclear. This CDR3 is CASSDNNEQFF. CDR3 sequence (DNA): TGTGCCAGCAGCGACAACAATGAGCAGTTCTTC.